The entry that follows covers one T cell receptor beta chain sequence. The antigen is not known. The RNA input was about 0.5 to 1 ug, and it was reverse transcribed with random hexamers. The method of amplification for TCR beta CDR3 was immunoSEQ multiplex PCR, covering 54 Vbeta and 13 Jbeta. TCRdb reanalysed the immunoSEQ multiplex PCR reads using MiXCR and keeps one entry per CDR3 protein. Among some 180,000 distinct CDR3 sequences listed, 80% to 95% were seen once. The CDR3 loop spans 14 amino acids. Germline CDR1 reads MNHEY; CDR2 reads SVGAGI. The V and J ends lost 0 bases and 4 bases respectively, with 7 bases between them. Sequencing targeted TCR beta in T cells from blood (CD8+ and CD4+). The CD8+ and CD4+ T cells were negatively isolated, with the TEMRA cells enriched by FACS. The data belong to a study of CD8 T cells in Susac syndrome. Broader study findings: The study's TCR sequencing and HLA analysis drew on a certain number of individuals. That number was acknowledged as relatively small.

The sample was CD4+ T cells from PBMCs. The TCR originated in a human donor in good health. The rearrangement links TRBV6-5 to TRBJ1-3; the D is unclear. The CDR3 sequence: CASSYSAQGNTIYF. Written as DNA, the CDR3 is TGTGCCAGCAGTTACTCGGCTCAGGGAAACACCATATATTTT.